This TCR beta chain was found in a study of blood T cell repertoires in COVID-19. About the research overall: COVID-19 samples, acute and convalescent, were from the United States, Italy and Spain. Sources were T cells, B-cell-depleted T cells, or PBMCs; the material itself was cDNA or gDNA.

Authors' methods: For nucleated cells, counts were estimated from reference gene primer amplification. Data came from immunoSEQ multiplex PCR; TCRdb stores just in-frame clones and leaves some out. The D gene and trimming were derived from the DNA, and the V and J assignments and clone size from that table. The sample lists some 150,000 clones; 75% to 80% were seen once. A word on this clone: Other DNA sequences within the sample encode an identical CDR3.

The V gene's germline CDR1 is LGHNA and CDR2 YNFKEQ. The V gene lost 6 bases and the J gene lost 1 base, with 12 bases spanning the gap. The CDR3 extends over 14 amino acids. The material sequenced was peripheral blood. The TCR comes from a man aged 80 or over with acute or convalescent COVID-19. The V gene is TRBV4-2, the J gene TRBJ1-1; D not resolved. CDR3 sequence: CASSQALANTEAFF. DNA for the CDR3: TGTGCCAGCAGTCAGGCGCTGGCGAACACTGAAGCTTTCTTT.